These 13 T cell receptor beta chains came from one sample sequenced in a study of cytomegalovirus exposure and HLA in healthy donors. The PCR ran on 60 Vbeta and 13 Jbeta primers. Here immunoSEQ multiplex PCR was the method, and the copy in TCRdb shows in-frame clones only, minus some. The sample records fewer than 200,000 clones, more than 80% being singletons. Sequencing used PBMCs. These receptors all stem from a woman in her 30s in good health and CMV-seropositive.

This clone was observed a single time. This chain connects TRBV6-5 to TRBJ1-1; 7 bases are shared with TRBD1. The ends lost 6 bases at V and 7 bases at J; junction bases unmatched: 14. The CDR3 runs to 15 residues. Germline V gene sequence: CDR1 MNHEY, CDR2 SVGAGI. CDR3 sequence: CASRSHDRARGEAFF. In DNA, the CDR3 is TGTGCCAGCAGATCCCACGACAGGGCCAGGGGTGAAGCTTTCTTT.

The gene calls are TRBV9 and TRBJ1-2; D possibly corresponds to TRBD1 (6 bases). V lost 3 bases and J 6 bases, leaving 18 bases between the germline ends. The CDR3 consists of 15 residues. The germline gives CDR1 SGDLS, CDR2 YYNGEE. CDR3 DNA sequence: TGTGCCAGCAGCGCCCCGAAGGCAGGGGCCCATGGCTACACCTTC. Translated: CASSAPKAGAHGYTF.

This clone occurred once. This CDR3 is CASSQGLAAYNEQFF. The CDR3 DNA reads as TGTGCCAGCAGCCAGGGACTAGCGGCCTACAATGAGCAGTTCTTC. This chain uses TRBV13 with TRBJ2-1; 11 bases line up with TRBD2. V gave up 5 bases and J gave up 2 bases; unmatched junction bases: 2. This CDR3 comprises 15 residues. Germline values: CDR1 PRHDT, CDR2 FYEKMQ (reference sequence).

The chain combines TRBV7-3 with TRBJ2-1, with 10 bases identical to TRBD2. Looked up from germline, CDR1 is SGHTA and CDR2 is FQGTGA. There are 16 residues in the CDR3. With 4 bases clipped from V and 6 bases from J, the junction kept 9 bases outside the gene matches. The CDR3 sequence: CASSSLAGTSVNEQFF. The CDR3 nucleotides read TGTGCCAGCAGCTCTCTGGCGGGGACTAGCGTCAATGAGCAGTTCTTC.

This clone appeared once. This rearrangement joins TRBV7-2 to TRBJ2-7; D remains unclear. Trimming took 8 bases from V and 6 from J, leaving 8 bases between them. Germline CDR1 and CDR2: SGHTA and FQGNSA. The CDR3 is 10 amino acids. This CDR3 reads CASGLSEQYF. The CDR3, as DNA: TGTGCCAGCGGGCTGAGCGAGCAGTACTTC.

This rearrangement joins TRBV7-2 to TRBJ1-2; the match to TRBD1 covers 8 bases. The CDR3 length is 16 residues. CDR1 and CDR2 from the germline V gene are SGHTA and FQGNSA. V dropped 5 bases and J dropped 2; count of bases not matched to a gene: 10. The CDR3: CASSRPRGQGNYGYTF. The CDR3 coding sequence is TGTGCCAGCAGCCGTCCGCGCGGACAGGGCAACTATGGCTACACCTTC.

This clone was picked up one time. The V and J genes are TRBV7-8 and TRBJ1-6; 9 nucleotides agree with TRBD1. Trimming cost V 5 bases and J 8 bases; bases outside gene matches: 10. The CDR3 runs 16 residues. The germline V gene has CDR1 SGHVS and CDR2 FQNEAQ. The CDR3 loop is CASSTYRGPADSPLHF. The CDR3 bases are TGTGCCAGCAGCACGTACAGGGGGCCAGCTGATTCACCCCTCCACTTT. The full variable domain, completed using reference TRBV7-8 and TRBJ1-6, is GAGVSQSPRYKVAKRGQDVALRCDPISGHVSLFWYQQALGQGPEFLTYFQNEAQLDKSGLPSDRFFAERPEGSVSTLKIQRTQQEDSAVYLCASSTYRGPADSPLHFGNGTRLTVT.

J is TRBJ1-5 and V is TRBV10-1, with a possible D match to TRBD1 (5 bases). In germline, CDR1 is WNHNN, CDR2 SYGVQD (reference sequence). V was cut by 7 bases and J by 1 base, with 29 bases left in between. CDR3 size: 20 residues. The CDR3 DNA sequence: TGCGCCAGCACCAATAGAAGGACCGCCTGGGGGGACGGGAGCAATCAGCCCCAGCATTTT. This encodes CASTNRRTAWGDGSNQPQHF.

J is TRBJ2-5 and V is TRBV18; the D gene is possibly TRBD1 (6 bases). Germline CDR1 KGHSH, CDR2 LQKENI. This CDR3 region has 16 residues. Between the trimmed V and J ends, which lost 4 bases and 2 bases, there was a span of 17 bases. The CDR3 reads CASSRNLGGPQETQYF. The CDR3 bases are TGTGCCAGCTCACGAAACCTAGGGGGTCCGCAAGAGACCCAGTACTTC.

This clone was seen only a few times. Other DNA sequences from this sample encode an identical CDR3 as well. This chain connects TRBV25-1 to TRBJ1-5; TRBD1 might be the D (6 bases). CDR3 size: 13 residues. The V end lost 4 bases, the J end lost 7 bases, and 11 bases lay between the germline ends. The V gene's germline CDR1 is MGHDK and CDR2 SYGVNS. CDR3 residues: CASSAGEGQPQHF. In DNA form, the CDR3 reads TGTGCCAGCAGTGCAGGGGAGGGACAGCCCCAGCATTTT.

This clone is a singleton in its sample. The chain is built from TRBV9 and TRBJ1-5; no clear D gene. The CDR3 is 13 amino acids. Trimming removed 7 bases at V and 6 bases at J, with 14 bases between. Germline V gives CDR1 SGDLS, CDR2 YYNGEE. CDR3 in amino acids: CASSKGTSQPQHF. The CDR3 coding sequence is TGTGCCAGCTCGAAGGGAACTAGTCAGCCCCAGCATTTT.

The V call is TRBV11-3, the J call TRBJ2-7; TRBD2 might be the D (6 bases). Per germline, CDR1 SGHNT and CDR2 YENEEA. The CDR3 extends over 15 amino acids. Deletions cut 5 bases from V and 4 bases from J, with 18 bases between. In DNA, the CDR3 is TGTGCCAGCAGCCTTAGAGGGACTGAAAGTTACGAGCAGTACTTC. It yields the protein CASSLRGTESYEQYF.

The CDR3 sequence: CSARMYGEQFF. The CDR3 DNA reads as TGCAGTGCTAGAATGTACGGTGAGCAGTTCTTC. V is TRBV20-1 and J is TRBJ2-1, with D unresolved. This CDR3 has 11 residues. The V and J ends lost 2 bases and 9 bases respectively, with 8 bases between them. Germline V lookup: CDR1 DFQATT, CDR2 SNEGSKA (reference sequence).